The table lists the clone carrying this TCR beta chain with a few counts. Its antigen is not identified. This sample is drawn from a study of beta chain features in type 1 diabetes. General observations from the study: All four CD4+ subsets of Type 1 diabetes patients contained TCRB CDR3s that were moderately but significantly shorter.

Reverse transcription of all isolated RNA meant that expressed TCRB transcripts were sequenced. The method was immunoSEQ multiplex PCR; TCRdb's version includes in-frame clones alone and lacks a portion of them. Of a few hundred thousand clones in the sample, 16% were seen once. The V end was cut by 5 bases, the J end by 5 bases, with 18 bases between. This CDR3 is 15 amino acids long. Germline-derived CDR1 and CDR2 are MNHEY and SMNVEV (reference sequence). The chain is built from TRBV27 and TRBJ1-1; D not resolved. The origin of this receptor is a man younger than 45 with type 1 diabetes. The sequenced sample consisted of naive CD4+ T cells from blood. The CDR3 loop reads CASSPPGFKKTEAFF. The CDR3 DNA reads TGTGCCAGCAGTCCACCGGGGTTTAAGAAAACTGAAGCTTTCTTT.